One T cell receptor beta chain is described in this entry. The ends were cut back, 5 bases at V and 4 bases at J, with 8 bases in the middle. The CDR3 extends over 12 amino acids. Germline loops: CDR1 SGHNT, CDR2 YENEEA. This sample is drawn from a study of blood T cell repertoires in COVID-19. Only in-frame clones appear in the TCRdb table, and some are missing; sequencing was by immunoSEQ multiplex PCR. Among over 150,000 clones listed, about 85% were seen once. The J gene is TRBJ2-5, the V gene TRBV11-3; TRBD1 might be the D (5 bases). The clonotype comes from a middle-aged man with acute or convalescent COVID-19. Sequenced sample: peripheral blood. The CDR3 reads CASSLRGETQYF. The DNA of the CDR3 is TGTGCCAGCAGCCTAAGGGGAGAGACCCAGTACTTC.